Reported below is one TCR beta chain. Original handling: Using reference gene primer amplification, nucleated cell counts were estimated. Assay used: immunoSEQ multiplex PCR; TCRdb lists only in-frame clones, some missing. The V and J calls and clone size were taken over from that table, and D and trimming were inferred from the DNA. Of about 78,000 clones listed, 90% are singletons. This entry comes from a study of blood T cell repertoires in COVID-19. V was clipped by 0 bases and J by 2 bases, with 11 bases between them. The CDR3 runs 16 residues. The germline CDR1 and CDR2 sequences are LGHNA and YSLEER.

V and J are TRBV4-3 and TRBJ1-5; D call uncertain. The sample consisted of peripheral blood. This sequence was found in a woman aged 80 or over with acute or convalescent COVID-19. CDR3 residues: CASSQDYGAGNQPQHF. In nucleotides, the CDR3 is TGCGCCAGCAGCCAAGATTACGGAGCCGGCAATCAGCCCCAGCATTTT.